This note documents a single T cell receptor beta chain sequence. The sample originates from a study of T cells in tumors after PD-1 blockade. Across the study: Excluded were patients with checkpoint blockade, immunosuppressants, or radiotherapy or other anti-cancer therapy within 4 weeks.

From germline, CDR1 is LNHDA and CDR2 SQIVND (reference sequence). The CDR3 is 13 residues long. The V end lost 6 bases, the J end lost 2 bases, and 5 bases lay between the germline ends. The protocol was immunoSEQ multiplex PCR, while the TCRdb copy is restricted to in-frame clones and leaves out a portion. This sample has roughly 5,100 clones; roughly three fifths occur once, and the top ten carry roughly 15%. The sequence came from a human donor with basal cell carcinoma. The sequences come from tumor tissue, collected after anti-PD-1 treatment. The gene calls are TRBV19 and TRBJ2-6, with a possible D match to TRBD1 (5 bases). The CDR3 bases are TGTGCCAGTAGAGGGGCTGGGGCCAACGTCCTGACTTTC. It is translated as CASRGAGANVLTF. The whole variable domain, filled in from reference TRBV19 and TRBJ2-6, reads DGGITQSPKYLFRKEGQNVTLSCEQNLNHDAMYWYRQDPGQGLRLIYYSQIVNDFQKGDIAEGYSVSREKKESFPLTVTSAQKNPTAFYLCASRGAGANVLTFGAGSRLTVL.